One and the same sample provided the 20 T cell receptor beta chains below, sequenced in a study of PD-1 blockade in classical Hodgkin lymphoma. Time point reported: cycle 4 day 1 (C4D1), after around six weeks of nivolumab. Following autologous stem cell transplantation, relapse occurred in every patient, and exposure to brentuximab vedotin varied. Some clones are missing from TCRdb's copy, which holds only in-frame ones; the method was immunoSEQ multiplex PCR. The sample includes some 19,000 clones, more than 75% seen only once; the top ten take 22%. The sample here was peripheral blood mononuclear cells (PBMCs), taken before the fourth cycle of nivolumab. These receptors were taken from a human donor with classical Hodgkin lymphoma.

A note on this clone: Relative to the germline gene, one junction end is altered; a read error may explain this. The CDR3 spells CASSLGGRTSTDTQYF. The CDR3 coding sequence is TGTGCTAGCAGCTTAGGCGGCAGGACTAGCACAGATACGCAGTATTTT. The rearrangement uses TRBV7-7 and TRBJ2-3; TRBD2 might be the D (5 bases). The CDR3 totals 16 residues. CDR1 SSHAT and CDR2 FNYEAQ come from the germline V gene (reference sequence).

This chain links TRBV5-1 with TRBJ2-7, with D perhaps TRBD1 or TRBD2 (5 bases each). Germline CDR1 reads SGHRS; CDR2 reads YFSETQ. The V and J ends lost 4 bases and 2 bases respectively, with 13 bases between them. The CDR3 is made up of 14 amino acids. The CDR3 loop reads CASSPGTLTYEQYF. As DNA, the CDR3 is TGCGCCAGCAGCCCGGGGACCCTCACCTACGAGCAGTACTTC.

The chain combines TRBV7-2 with TRBJ2-2, with TRBD2 matching 14 bases. This CDR3 has 17 residues. Germline trimming cut 4 bases from V and 4 bases from J; bases unmatched to any gene: 5. The germline CDR1 and CDR2 sequences are SGHTA and FQGNSA. The CDR3 loop is CASSSRTSGGSTGELFF. CDR3 DNA: TGTGCCAGCAGCTCCCGGACTAGCGGGGGGAGCACCGGGGAGCTGTTTTTT.

This CDR3 reads CAIRMGQGNTEAFF. The CDR3 DNA reads as TGTGCCATCAGGATGGGACAAGGGAACACTGAAGCTTTCTTT. This chain uses TRBV10-3 with TRBJ1-1; possibly TRBD1 for D (6 bases). This CDR3 contains 14 residues. Germline lookup yields CDR1 ENHRY and CDR2 SYGVKD. Trimming removed 6 bases from V and 1 base from J, with 12 bases in between.

V gene TRBV6-1 combines with J gene TRBJ2-3, with 9 bases that match TRBD2. Losses at the gene ends were 2 bases for V and 0 bases for J; bases not matched to a gene: 0. Per the germline V gene, CDR1 is MNHNS and CDR2 is SASEGT. This CDR3 has 15 residues. In DNA form, the CDR3 reads TGTGCCAGCAGTGAACTAGCGGGAAGCACAGATACGCAGTATTTT. Translating gives CASSELAGSTDTQYF.

The V gene is TRBV29-1, the J gene TRBJ2-3, with no clear D. V was trimmed by 2 bases and J by 6 bases, leaving 9 bases between them. CDR3 length: 12 amino acids. Per germline, CDR1 SQVTM and CDR2 ANQGSEA. CDR3 in amino acids: CSVETLGDTQYF. The CDR3 DNA sequence: TGCAGCGTTGAAACATTAGGGGATACGCAGTATTTT.

The chain carries TRBV28 and TRBJ1-6; TRBD1 might be the D (5 bases). The germline gives CDR1 MDHEN, CDR2 SYDVKM. Trimming pared 5 bases from V and 7 bases from J, leaving 12 bases between. This CDR3 comprises 14 residues. The CDR3: CASSRDGRNSPLHF. The DNA for the CDR3 is TGTGCCAGCAGTCGGGACGGCCGGAATTCACCCCTCCACTTT.

The rearrangement joins TRBV14 to TRBJ2-5; D remains unclear. The CDR3 loop spans 15 amino acids. V shed 0 bases and J shed 3 bases, with 11 bases lying between them. Germline CDR1 and CDR2: SGHDN and FVKESK. The DNA for the CDR3 is TGTGCCAGCAGCCAAGATGGGCTGGCAAAAGAGACCCAGTACTTC. It specifies CASSQDGLAKETQYF. The full variable domain, in which reference TRBV14 and TRBJ2-5 provide the parts outside the CDR3, is EAGVTQFPSHSVIEKGQTVTLRCDPISGHDNLYWYRRVMGKEIKFLLHFVKESKQDESGMPNNRFLAERTGGTYSTLKVQPAELEDSGVYFCASSQDGLAKETQYFGPGTRLLVL.

This clone showed up just a few times. The rearrangement links TRBV5-1 to TRBJ1-1; 7 bases are shared with TRBD1. The CDR3 runs 14 residues. CDR1 and CDR2 (germline): SGHRS, YFSETQ. Unmatched junction bases numbered 4, after V lost 4 bases and J lost 1 base. CDR3 sequence reads: CASSPTGRNTEAFF. The DNA for the CDR3 is TGCGCCAGCAGCCCGACAGGGAGGAACACTGAAGCTTTCTTT.

V and J are TRBV5-8 and TRBJ1-5; D ambiguous. This CDR3 is 14 amino acids long. Trimming left V 1 base short and J 2 bases short, with 7 bases between. In germline, CDR1 is SGHTS, CDR2 YDEGEE. The CDR3, as DNA: TGTGCCAGCAGCTTGTCGGGAGGCAATCAGCCCCAGCATTTT. It yields the protein CASSLSGGNQPQHF.

V usage is TRBV2 and J usage is TRBJ2-7, with 8 bases fitting TRBD2. From germline, CDR1 is SNHLY and CDR2 FYNNEI. This CDR3 has 12 amino acids. V lost 7 bases and J lost 6; bases outside the gene matches: 5. The CDR3 sequence is CASTYAGGEQYF. The DNA of the CDR3 is TGTGCCAGCACTTATGCGGGAGGCGAGCAGTACTTC.

This clone has more than one count but fewer than ten. This rearrangement joins TRBV5-4 to TRBJ2-1; 7 positions agree with TRBD2. CDR1 is SGHNT, CDR2 YYREEE, per germline (reference sequence). V dropped 4 bases and J dropped 9; count of bases not matched to a gene: 19. The CDR3 has 17 amino acids. Here the CDR3 reads CASSLPSGGLVRSEQFF. The CDR3 nucleotides read TGTGCCAGCAGCCTCCCCTCGGGGGGACTTGTGCGGAGTGAGCAGTTCTTC.

The rearrangement joins TRBV12-5 to TRBJ1-6; D perhaps matches TRBD1 (6 bases). Germline V gene lookup returns CDR1 LGHNT and CDR2 FRNRAP. The CDR3 runs to 15 residues. Trimming took 6 bases from V and 8 from J, leaving 17 bases between them. The CDR3 bases are TGTGCTAGTGGGGGAACCGACAGGTTGGATTCACCCCTCCACTTT. Translation gives CASGGTDRLDSPLHF.

The J gene is TRBJ2-7, the V gene TRBV30; 8 nucleotides match TRBD2. In germline, CDR1 is GTSNPN, CDR2 SVGIG (reference sequence). There are 16 residues in the CDR3. J lost 0 bases, V lost 0 bases, and 7 bases had no gene match. The CDR3: CAWSVRASGSSYEQYF. The CDR3 nucleotides read TGTGCCTGGAGTGTACGGGCTAGCGGGTCCTCCTACGAGCAGTACTTC.

This chain joins TRBV18 and TRBJ2-1; D remains ambiguous. The CDR3 length is 17 residues. The V end was cut by 0 bases, the J end by 1 base, with 13 bases between. Germline V CDR1 and CDR2: KGHSH, LQKENI. The DNA for the CDR3 is TGTGCCAGCTCACCACCGCGAAAGCCTGGGTCCTACAATGAGCAGTTCTTC. Translating it yields CASSPPRKPGSYNEQFF.

The gene calls are TRBV6-5 and TRBJ2-1; a possible D gene is TRBD1 (6 bases). V dropped 6 bases and J dropped 0 bases, with 12 bases sitting between them. The CDR3 covers 15 residues. Per the germline V gene, CDR1 is MNHEY and CDR2 is SVGAGI. CDR3 sequence reads: CASRPTGSSYNEQFF. CDR3 sequence (DNA): TGTGCCAGCAGACCAACAGGGAGCTCCTACAATGAGCAGTTCTTC.

The V call is TRBV6-1, the J call TRBJ1-1; D gene uncertain. The CDR3 extends over 14 amino acids. Germline assignment: CDR1 MNHNS and CDR2 SASEGT. With 1 base removed from V and 6 bases from J, the gap between germline ends came to 12 bases. The chain's CDR3 is CASSEVGRKAEAFF. CDR3 nucleotides: TGTGCCAGCAGTGAAGTTGGGAGAAAGGCTGAAGCTTTCTTT.

This clone has more than one count but fewer than ten. The chain recombines TRBV5-4 with TRBJ1-6; D might be TRBD1 (6 bases). CDR3 length: 15 residues. V lost 4 bases to trimming and J lost 6 bases, with 14 bases between them. CDR1 is SGHNT and CDR2 is YYREEE in the germline V gene (reference sequence). The CDR3 region is CASSGGTKVNSPLHF. CDR3 bases: TGTGCCAGCAGCGGCGGGACAAAAGTTAATTCACCCCTCCACTTT. The full variable domain, rest sourced from reference TRBV5-4 and TRBJ1-6, is ETGVTQSPTHLIKTRGQQVTLRCSSQSGHNTVSWYQQALGQGPQFIFQYYREEENGRGNFPPRFSGLQFPNYSSELNVNALELDDSALYLCASSGGTKVNSPLHFGNGTRLTVT.

The genes are TRBV5-6 and TRBJ1-2, with no clear D. This CDR3 is 15 amino acids long. Trimming left V 0 bases short and J 5 bases short, with 14 bases between. Germline CDR1 reads SGHDT; CDR2 reads YYEEEE. The CDR3 protein is CASSLAVSSPYGYTF. Written as DNA, the CDR3 is TGTGCCAGCAGCTTGGCTGTCAGTAGCCCGTATGGCTACACCTTC.

The CDR3: CASGTVMGVGGNEQFF. CDR3 nucleotides: TGTGCCAGCGGTACTGTAATGGGGGTAGGAGGGAATGAGCAGTTCTTC. The rearrangement uses TRBV6-6 and TRBJ2-1; TRBD2 might be the D (6 bases). This CDR3 is built from 16 residues. Trimming removed 8 bases at V and 7 bases at J, with 24 bases between. Germline CDR1 and CDR2: MNHNY and SVGAGI (reference sequence).